This TCR gamma chain was found in a study of Vδ1+ human thymocytes. Extracted RNA was reverse transcribed into cDNA. The CDR3 regions were amplified by multiplex PCR from V-gene primers to a constant-region primer. TCRdb redid clone calling on the multiplex PCR reads using CATT. The sample holds thousands of gamma-chain clones, approximately 42% seen once. The sorted cells were CD3+ Vdelta1+ Vdelta2- thymocytes from alphabeta-depleted thymus. Vdelta1+ thymocyte sorts reached between about 97% and 99.6% purity. Points from the study as a whole: Highly polyclonal TRG and TRD repertoires with Gaussian CDR3 length distributions appeared in thymus.

The germline CDR1 and CDR2 sequences are EGSTGY and YDSYTSSV. V lost 5 bases and J lost 4; bases outside the gene matches: 2. The CDR3 contains 11 residues. On this clone itself: Its antigen is not known.

Sequencing was carried out using Vdelta1+ gamma-delta thymocytes from the thymus. Subset indicated: FACS-sorted CD3+ TCRalphabeta- TCRVdelta1+ TCRVdelta2- thymocytes. The V call is TRGV4, the J call TRGJ1 or TRGJ2. TCRdb offers no J gene call, so here the DNA was matched to germline to obtain one. The sequence was obtained from a boy younger than two who had congenital heart surgery. The chain's CDR3 is CATWVYYKKLF. CDR3 in DNA: TGTGCCACCTGGGTCTATTATAAGAAACTCTTT.